The 11 T cell receptor beta chains listed next were all sequenced from one sample in a study of T cell responses to AZD1222 COVID-19 vaccine (dated by TCRdb to the early 2020s). The library was prepared using the immunoSEQ multiplex PCR assay. TCRdb's version of the immuneACCESS table is confined to in-frame rearrangements and falls short of the full clone set. An unresolved V gene accounts for under half of the shortfall where checked; the remainder is of unknown origin. The sample contains some 150,000 clones, about 93% of them found a single time. The top ten clonotypes cover 5% to 6.5% of the sample. Reading the label with the study, this specimen's time point is: baseline before first vaccination. Source: peripheral blood, taken on day 0 of AZD1222 vaccination. All receptors come from an adult in good health.

The chain links TRBV6-2 or TRBV6-3 to TRBJ2-7, with 16 bases that match TRBD2. This CDR3 comprises 16 residues. Germline V gene lookup returns CDR1 MNHEY and CDR2 SVGEGT. J gave up 2 bases and V 2 bases, and 0 bases lay outside the gene matches. This chain's CDR3 is CASSYGTSGGAYEQYF. The CDR3 bases are TGTGCCAGCAGTTACGGGACTAGCGGGGGGGCCTACGAGCAGTACTTC.

This chain uses TRBV18 with TRBJ2-1, with a possible D match to TRBD1 (6 bases). Trimming removed 3 bases at V and 5 bases at J, with 11 bases between. The CDR3 runs 14 residues. Germline lookup yields CDR1 KGHSH and CDR2 LQKENI. The CDR3 DNA is TGTGCCAGCTCACCGGGGACAAGCGACAATGAGCAGTTCTTC. As protein: CASSPGTSDNEQFF.

The rearrangement joins TRBV6-5 to TRBJ2-3; 8 bases are a match to TRBD1. The junction had 6 bases not matched to a gene; V was cut back by 6 bases and J by 1 base. Germline loops: CDR1 MNHEY, CDR2 SVGAGI. The CDR3 has 15 amino acids. The chain's CDR3 is CASSLSTGGTDTQYF. CDR3 sequence (DNA): TGTGCCAGCAGCCTTTCGACAGGGGGCACAGATACGCAGTATTTT.

This chain connects TRBV7-2 to TRBJ2-7; no definite D call. The V and J ends lost 1 base and 6 bases respectively, with 10 bases between them. Germline CDR1 reads SGHTA; CDR2 reads FQGNSA. The CDR3 sequence is 13 residues long. Here the CDR3 DNA reads TGTGCCAGCAGCTTAGGGGTGAGGACCGAGCAGTACTTC. This encodes CASSLGVRTEQYF.

The chain combines TRBV6-6 with TRBJ1-5; unclear D gene. This CDR3 has 12 amino acids. The V end lost 2 bases, the J end lost 5 bases, and 4 bases lay between the germline ends. CDR1 and CDR2 (germline): MNHNY, SVGAGI (reference sequence). The CDR3 is CASSYPDQPQHF. The CDR3 nucleotides are TGTGCCAGCAGTTACCCCGATCAGCCCCAGCATTTT.

The chain combines TRBV5-1 with TRBJ2-2; 8 bases fit TRBD2. J was trimmed by 7 bases and V by 6 bases; bases with no gene match: 8. This CDR3 spans 14 amino acids. CDR1 is SGHRS, CDR2 YFSETQ, per germline. DNA for the CDR3: TGCGCCAGCAAACAGGGACTAGTGATCGGGGAGCTGTTTTTT. Translated, it gives CASKQGLVIGELFF.

CDR3 sequence reads: CASSLGGREWPDTQYF. The CDR3 DNA sequence: TGTGCCAGCAGCTTAGGGGGGCGGGAGTGGCCAGATACGCAGTATTTT. The chain carries TRBV11-3 and TRBJ2-3; maybe TRBD2 (7 bases). The CDR3 loop spans 16 amino acids. Between the trimmed V and J ends, which lost 1 base and 4 bases, there was a span of 15 bases. In germline, CDR1 is SGHNT, CDR2 YENEEA. The full variable domain, completed using reference TRBV11-3 and TRBJ2-3, is EAGVVQSPRYKIIEKKQPVAFWCNPISGHNTLYWYLQNLGQGPELLIRYENEEAVDDSQLPKDRFSAERLKGVDSTLKIQPAELGDSAVYLCASSLGGREWPDTQYFGPGTRLTVL.

J is TRBJ1-4 and V is TRBV11-2, with 8 bases that match TRBD1. This CDR3 is built from 14 residues. The V gene's germline CDR1 is SGHAT and CDR2 FQNNGV. The J segment lost 5 bases and the V segment lost 5 bases, leaving 4 bases of the junction unmatched. The chain's CDR3 is CASSEQGVNEKLFF. As DNA, the CDR3 is TGTGCCAGCAGCGAACAGGGGGTGAATGAAAAACTGTTTTTT.

Points on this clone: The same CDR3 also results from other DNA sequences found in this sample. The chain joins TRBV30 to TRBJ1-2, with a tentative D call TRBD1 (6 bases). Trimming took 2 bases from V and 3 from J, leaving 10 bases between them. The germline CDR1 and CDR2 sequences are GTSNPN and SVGIG (reference sequence). The CDR3 sequence is 13 residues long. CDR3 loop: CAWSRGGDYGYTF. CDR3 in DNA: TGTGCCTGGAGTAGAGGGGGAGACTATGGCTACACCTTC.

The chain couples TRBV2 to TRBJ2-3, with 7 bases lining up with TRBD2. There are 15 residues in the CDR3. The J segment lost 2 bases and the V segment lost 4 bases, leaving 6 bases of the junction unmatched. The germline gives CDR1 SNHLY, CDR2 FYNNEI. The CDR3 region has the DNA TGTGCCAGCAGTGCTGGTCTAGCGGACACAGATACGCAGTATTTT. Residues: CASSAGLADTDTQYF.

This chain connects TRBV3-1 (or the pseudogene TRBV3-2) to TRBJ2-1; 7 bases agree with TRBD2. The V gene's germline CDR1 is LGHDT and CDR2 YNNKEL (reference sequence). The V and J ends lost 2 bases and 5 bases, in that order; junction bases with no gene match: 9. The CDR3 runs 16 residues. The CDR3 DNA reads as TGTGCCAGCAGCCAACGGCGCGGGAGATCAGACAATGAGCAGTTCTTC. Amino acids: CASSQRRGRSDNEQFF.